The rows below give T cell receptor beta chains drawn from one sample of a study of blood T cell repertoires in COVID-19. Sequencing was performed with immunoSEQ multiplex PCR; in TCRdb, only in-frame clones are kept and a portion is missing. The profile shows 200,000 to 300,000 clones, about 86% of them singletons. Material: peripheral blood. The receptor source for this set is an elderly woman with acute or convalescent COVID-19. Each CDR3 is given with its conserved first and last residue. A D gene is named only where the DNA matches it firmly. Where a row states a size, it is once, few, many or the class of an expanded clone; other rows omit it.

D gene,J gene,clone size,V gene,CDR3 protein,CDR3 DNA
.,TRBJ1-1,.,TRBV25-1,CASSDRVSGAFF,TGTGCCAGCAGTGACAGGGTGTCAGGAGCTTTCTTT
TRBD2,TRBJ2-3,.,TRBV10-3,CAISEVAGGYTQYF,TGTGCCATCAGTGAGGTGGCGGGGGGATATACGCAGTATTTT
TRBD2,TRBJ2-5,.,TRBV9,CASSKGLAEETQYF,TGTGCCAGCAGCAAGGGACTAGCCGAAGAGACCCAGTACTTC
.,TRBJ1-2,.,TRBV5-1,CASSLDGTYGYTF,TGCGCCAGCAGCTTGGATGGCACCTATGGCTACACCTTC
TRBD1,TRBJ1-4,once,TRBV7-6,CASSGFAGTGGEKLFF,TGTGCCAGCAGTGGATTCGCCGGGACAGGTGGGGAAAAACTGTTTTTT
.,TRBJ2-7,.,TRBV25-1,CASSEYYASYEQYF,TGTGCCAGCAGTGAATACTACGCCTCCTACGAGCAGTACTTC
.,TRBJ2-3,.,TRBV7-9,CASSPWGPSTDTQYF,TGTGCCAGCAGCCCTTGGGGGCCTAGCACAGATACGCAGTATTTT
TRBD1,TRBJ1-4,.,TRBV12-3/TRBV12-4,CASSLRTGGKLFF,TGTGCCAGCAGTTTAAGGACAGGGGGGAAACTGTTTTTT
.,TRBJ2-5,once,TRBV30,CAWSAGLTQYF,TGTGCCTGGAGCGCCGGGTTGACCCAGTACTTC
TRBD1,TRBJ2-1,once,TRBV28,CASNLDRANYNEQFF,TGTGCCAGCAATCTTGACAGGGCTAACTACAATGAGCAGTTCTTC
.,TRBJ1-1,once,TRBV27,CASSLAGPSNTEAFF,TGTGCCAGCAGCTTGGCGGGGCCTTCAAACACTGAAGCTTTCTTT
.,TRBJ1-6,.,TRBV3-1/TRBV3-2,CASSQGQSGVGSPLHF,TGTGCCAGCAGCCAAGGTCAGTCAGGGGTGGGTTCACCCCTCCACTTT
TRBD1,TRBJ2-7,.,TRBV5-6,CASSTAGGLLSEQYF,TGTGCCAGCAGCACTGCAGGGGGCCTTCTCTCCGAGCAGTACTTC
TRBD1,TRBJ2-2,.,TRBV6-2/TRBV6-3,CASSLKQGYGELFF,TGTGCCAGCAGTTTAAAACAGGGGTACGGGGAGCTGTTTTTT
TRBD1,TRBJ2-7,.,TRBV25-1,CASTEGQGAYEQYF,TGTGCCAGCACCGAGGGGCAGGGGGCCTACGAGCAGTACTTC
.,TRBJ2-3,.,TRBV28,CASSYTGGPTDTQYF,TGTGCCAGCAGTTACACCGGGGGGCCCACAGATACGCAGTATTTT
TRBD1,TRBJ1-6,.,TRBV3-1/TRBV3-2,CASSYGQGGSPLHF,TGTGCCAGCAGCTATGGACAGGGGGGCTCACCCCTCCACTTT
.,TRBJ2-2,.,TRBV23-1,CASTLGGEGNTGELFF,TGCGCCAGCACTCTCGGAGGTGAAGGGAACACCGGGGAGCTGTTTTTT
.,TRBJ2-7,.,TRBV5-4,CASGRRNNYEQYF,TGTGCCAGCGGTCGAAGAAACAATTACGAGCAGTACTTC
.,TRBJ1-3,.,TRBV30,CAWRDSGNTIYF,TGTGCCTGGAGGGACAGTGGAAACACCATATATTTT
.,TRBJ1-5,.,TRBV5-5,CASSVQGYQPQHF,TGTGCCAGCAGCGTACAGGGTTACCAGCCCCAGCATTTT
.,TRBJ2-7,.,TRBV7-6,CASSLEGTRGGYEQYF,TGTGCCAGCAGCTTAGAGGGGACGAGAGGGGGCTACGAGCAGTACTTC
TRBD1,TRBJ1-1,.,TRBV6-5,CASRRTGEHEAFF,TGTGCCAGCAGGCGGACAGGGGAACATGAAGCTTTCTTT
.,TRBJ1-1,.,TRBV14,CASSPNLGWSEAFF,TGTGCCAGCAGCCCAAATCTCGGGTGGTCTGAAGCTTTCTTT
.,TRBJ2-7,.,TRBV5-4,CASSLEGAEQYF,TGTGCCAGCAGCTTGGAAGGGGCGGAGCAGTACTTC
TRBD1,TRBJ1-2,.,TRBV9,CASSVDLRGLRGYTF,TGTGCCAGCAGCGTAGATCTAAGGGGGCTAAGGGGCTACACCTTC
.,TRBJ1-1,.,TRBV9,CASSLRWNTEAFF,TGTGCCAGCAGCTTGAGATGGAACACTGAAGCTTTCTTT
.,TRBJ1-2,.,TRBV19,CASSIGQSASYGYTF,TGTGCCAGTAGTATAGGACAGTCAGCCTCCTATGGCTACACCTTC
.,TRBJ1-1,.,TRBV6-6,CASSYSGEVGEAFF,TGTGCCAGCAGTTACTCAGGGGAAGTGGGTGAAGCTTTCTTT
.,TRBJ1-5,.,TRBV7-2,CASSLADSLTQPQHF,TGTGCCAGCAGCTTAGCGGACAGCCTGACTCAGCCCCAGCATTTT
TRBD1,TRBJ2-3,.,TRBV10-3,CAIRGQLSTDTQYF,TGTGCCATCAGGGGACAGCTTAGCACAGATACGCAGTATTTT
.,TRBJ2-7,.,TRBV6-5,CASSYFRGSEQYF,TGTGCCAGCAGTTACTTTAGGGGTTCCGAGCAGTACTTC
TRBD1,TRBJ2-7,.,TRBV28,CASSQGTGRYEQYF,TGTGCCAGCAGCCAGGGGACAGGCAGGTACGAGCAGTACTTC
TRBD2,TRBJ2-1,.,TRBV9,CASSARLAGAYNEQFF,TGTGCCAGCAGCGCCAGACTAGCGGGGGCCTACAATGAGCAGTTCTTC
.,TRBJ2-7,few,TRBV7-9,CASSLRQPSSYEQYF,TGTGCCAGCAGCTTGAGACAGCCGAGCTCCTACGAGCAGTACTTC
.,TRBJ1-1,.,TRBV30,CAWSQGNTEAFF,TGTGCCTGGAGCCAGGGGAACACTGAAGCTTTCTTT
TRBD1,TRBJ2-7,.,TRBV18,CASSQGTAYEQYF,TGTGCCAGCTCACAGGGGACAGCCTACGAGCAGTACTTC
TRBD1,TRBJ1-5,.,TRBV24-1,CATSVSGQGDQPQHF,TGTGCCACCAGTGTATCAGGACAGGGTGATCAGCCCCAGCATTTT
.,TRBJ1-2,.,TRBV2,CASSGSANYGYTF,TGTGCCAGCAGTGGGTCAGCTAACTATGGCTACACCTTC
TRBD1,TRBJ2-7,.,TRBV6-5,CASSYGTGVFYEQYF,TGTGCCAGCAGTTACGGGACAGGGGTGTTCTACGAGCAGTACTTC
.,TRBJ2-7,.,TRBV7-3,CASSLSRQAEQYF,TGTGCCAGCAGCTTATCTCGACAGGCCGAGCAGTACTTC
.,TRBJ2-1,once,TRBV14,CASSQPTRHEQFF,TGTGCCAGCAGCCAACCCACTAGGCATGAGCAGTTCTTC
TRBD1,TRBJ1-6,.,TRBV7-2,CASRSDRVGSSPLHF,TGTGCCAGCAGATCCGACAGGGTGGGTAGTTCACCCCTCCACTTT
TRBD1,TRBJ2-7,.,TRBV28,CASSPTKGQSYEQYF,TGTGCCAGCAGCCCAACCAAGGGACAGTCCTACGAGCAGTACTTC
.,TRBJ1-1,.,TRBV27,CASSFQKGVGGTEAFF,TGTGCCAGCAGTTTTCAGAAGGGGGTGGGGGGGACTGAAGCTTTCTTT